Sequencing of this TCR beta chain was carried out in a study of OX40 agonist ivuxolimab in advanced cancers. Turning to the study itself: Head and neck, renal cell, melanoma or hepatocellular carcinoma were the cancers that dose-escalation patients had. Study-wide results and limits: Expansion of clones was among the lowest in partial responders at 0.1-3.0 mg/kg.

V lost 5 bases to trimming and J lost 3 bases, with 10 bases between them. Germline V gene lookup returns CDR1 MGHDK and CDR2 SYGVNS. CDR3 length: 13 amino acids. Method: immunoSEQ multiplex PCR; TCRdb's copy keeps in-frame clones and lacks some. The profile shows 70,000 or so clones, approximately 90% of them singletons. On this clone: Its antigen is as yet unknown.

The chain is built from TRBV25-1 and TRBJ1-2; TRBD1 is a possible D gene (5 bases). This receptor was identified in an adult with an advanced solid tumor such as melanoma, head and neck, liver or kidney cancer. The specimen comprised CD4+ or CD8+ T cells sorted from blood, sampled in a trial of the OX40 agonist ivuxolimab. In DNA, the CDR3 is TGTGCCAGCAGTCTCACCAGGGACTATGGCTACACCTTC. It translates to CASSLTRDYGYTF.